The 18 T cell receptor beta chains below all came from one sample that was sequenced in a study of human T cells and chemical hapten exposure. TCRdb re-called the RACE reads through MiXCR, storing one row per CDR3 protein. There are more than 65,000 distinct CDR3 sequences in the sample; 7.5% to 9.5% occur only once, and under 2% lies in the top ten. As for time point: patch test 1, 2 weeks after DPC sensitization. Described treatment: therapeutic diphenylcyclopropenone sensitization with weekly scalp DPC. Sample: whole blood, taken in connection with sensitization to the hapten diphenylcyclopropenone (DPC). Receptor source: a woman in her 30s with alopecia areata. Some clones in this sample may be carry-over from other donors' samples.

In its sample, this clonotype was seen many times. This chain uses TRBV5-1 with TRBJ1-2, with 9 bases lining up with TRBD1. J gave up 1 base and V 3 bases, and 7 bases lay outside the gene matches. The CDR3 contains 16 residues. Germline V lookup: CDR1 SGHRS, CDR2 YFSETQ. The CDR3 DNA is TGCGCCAGCAGCTGGCTAACAGGGGGCTTTAACTATGGCTACACCTTC. Protein product: CASSWLTGGFNYGYTF.

Only a few counts were recorded for this clonotype. V usage is TRBV6-1 and J usage is TRBJ1-5; a possible D gene is TRBD1 (5 bases). V was clipped by 4 bases and J by 1 base, with 8 bases between them. Germline V gene lookup returns CDR1 MNHNS and CDR2 SASEGT. The CDR3 sequence is 14 residues long. CDR3 sequence (DNA): TGTGCCAGCAGTGTTTGGGACAGCAATCAGCCCCAGCATTTT. Protein sequence: CASSVWDSNQPQHF.

The chain has TRBV10-3 and TRBJ1-1, with a possible D match to TRBD1 (6 bases). The germline V gene encodes CDR1 ENHRY and CDR2 SYGVKD. This CDR3 is built from 13 residues. V lost 7 bases, J lost 5 bases, and 14 bases lay in between. DNA for the CDR3: TGTGCCATCACGGGGGACAAACGAACTGAAGCTTTCTTT. Its translation: CAITGDKRTEAFF.

This clonotype has a handful of counts. The rearrangement links TRBV20-1 to TRBJ2-7; 10 bases align to TRBD2. The V gene end was trimmed by 3 bases and the J gene end by 4 bases; junction bases not matched to a gene: 6. Germline CDR1 DFQATT, CDR2 SNEGSKA (reference sequence). The length of the CDR3 is 14 residues. Here the CDR3 reads CSASERGGGYEQYF. CDR3 DNA: TGCAGTGCTAGCGAGCGGGGGGGCGGGTACGAGCAGTACTTC.

This clonotype was detected a few times. The V call is TRBV18, the J call TRBJ2-3; 8 nucleotides match TRBD2. The germline CDR1 and CDR2 sequences are KGHSH and LQKENI. The CDR3 has 15 residues. V lost 1 base, J lost 4 bases, and 4 bases stayed unmatched. The CDR3 DNA follows: TGTGCCAGCTCACCACGAGGCGGGGGGCCAGATACGCAGTATTTT. Translated, it gives CASSPRGGGPDTQYF.

This clonotype appeared many times. The genes are TRBV2 and TRBJ1-3; D possibly corresponds to TRBD1 (6 bases). V shed 6 bases and J shed 4 bases, with 13 bases lying between them. Germline V lookup: CDR1 SNHLY, CDR2 FYNNEI. The CDR3 sequence is 14 residues long. CDR3 sequence reads: CASRTGFSGNTIYF. CDR3 sequence (DNA): TGTGCCAGCAGGACAGGATTCTCCGGAAACACCATATATTTT. Complete variable domain (other parts from reference TRBV2 and TRBJ1-3): EPEVTQTPSHQVTQMGQEVILRCVPISNHLYFYWYRQILGQKVEFLVSFYNNEISEKSEIFDDQFSVERPDGSNFTLKIRSTKLEDSAMYFCASRTGFSGNTIYFGEGSWLTVV.

This clonotype has at least ten counts. The chain joins TRBV21-1 to TRBJ1-1; the table's D call, TRBD1, has no DNA check behind it. TRBV21-1 is assigned pseudogene status. The CDR3 has 16 residues. The CDR3 reads CASSKGQRTMNTEAFF. The CDR3 DNA is TGTGCCAGCAGCAAAGGACAGCGAACCATGAACACTGAAGCTTTCTTT.

Only a few counts were recorded for this clonotype. V usage is TRBV3-1 and J usage is TRBJ1-2; D is perhaps TRBD1 (6 bases). V was clipped by 2 bases and J by 2 bases, with 12 bases between them. The germline gives CDR1 LGHDT, CDR2 YNNKEL (reference sequence). The CDR3 loop spans 15 amino acids. CDR3 DNA: TGTGCCAGCAGCCAATGGACAGCCCTAAACTATGGCTACACCTTC. Its protein product is CASSQWTALNYGYTF.

The DNA of the CDR3 is TGTGCCTCCGCAGGGGGGGACTACTATTCACCCCTCCACTTT. Translating it yields CASAGGDYYSPLHF. V gene TRBV30 combines with J gene TRBJ1-6; 7 nucleotides align to TRBD1. Germline loops: CDR1 GTSNPN, CDR2 SVGIG (reference sequence). CDR3 size: 14 residues. The V and J ends lost 7 bases and 8 bases, in that order; junction bases with no gene match: 11.

This clonotype was counted a few times. The chain is built from TRBV30 and TRBJ1-1, with D hard to call. Trimming removed 3 bases at V and 7 bases at J, with 15 bases between. Germline V gene lookup returns CDR1 GTSNPN and CDR2 SVGIG (reference sequence). This CDR3 comprises 13 residues. The CDR3 protein is CAWRPTNAGEAFF. Here the CDR3 DNA reads TGTGCCTGGAGGCCAACGAACGCCGGTGAAGCTTTCTTT.

This clonotype was observed at least ten times. V is TRBV12-3 or TRBV12-4 and J is TRBJ1-1; the D is unclear. V was cut by 3 bases and J by 2 bases, with 7 bases left in between. There are 13 residues in the CDR3. CDR3 protein: CASSFAENTEAFF. The CDR3, as DNA: TGTGCCAGCAGTTTTGCAGAAAACACTGAAGCTTTCTTT.

Comments on this clonotype: This could be a read error, since a much larger clone is one nucleotide away. This chain uses TRBV18 with TRBJ2-4; no firm D call. Germline V lookup: CDR1 KGHSH, CDR2 LQKENI. This CDR3 contains 19 residues. The CDR3 nucleotides are TGTGTCAGCTCACCAGTGTGGGGTGCGGACGCCCTAGCCAAAAACATTCAGTACTTC. It codes for CVSSPVWGADALAKNIQYF.

This clonotype has at least ten counts. The chain links TRBV12-5 to TRBJ2-2; 11 bases map to TRBD2. The CDR3 consists of 16 residues. Unmatched junction bases numbered 4, after V lost 2 bases and J lost 5 bases. Germline V lookup: CDR1 LGHNT, CDR2 FRNRAP. This chain's CDR3 is CASGLTSGGPTGELFF. For the CDR3, the DNA is TGTGCTAGTGGTTTGACTAGCGGGGGACCGACCGGGGAGCTGTTTTTT.

The V gene is TRBV13, the J gene TRBJ2-3; 10 positions agree with TRBD1. This CDR3 spans 15 amino acids. The trim removed 8 bases at V and 4 bases at J, leaving 9 bases unmatched. Germline CDR1 PRHDT, CDR2 FYEKMQ (reference sequence). The CDR3 protein is CASGSRQGAPDTQYF. The CDR3, as DNA: TGTGCCAGCGGATCAAGACAGGGGGCCCCAGATACGCAGTATTTT. The whole variable domain, remainder taken from reference TRBV13 and TRBJ2-3, is AAGVIQSPRHLIKEKRETATLKCYPIPRHDTVYWYQQGPGQDPQFLISFYEKMQSDKGSIPDRFSAQQFSDYHSELNMSSLELGDSALYFCASGSRQGAPDTQYFGPGTRLTVL.

This clonotype was counted at least ten times. J is TRBJ2-5 and V is TRBV7-2; D is unresolved. Per germline, CDR1 SGHTA and CDR2 FQGNSA. The CDR3 is 13 residues long. V was cut by 1 base and J by 4 bases, with 7 bases left in between. Here the CDR3 reads CASSLGVSETQYF. The CDR3 DNA reads TGTGCCAGCAGCTTAGGTGTGTCAGAGACCCAGTACTTC.

This clonotype turned up a few times. This chain links TRBV5-6 with TRBJ1-5, with no clear D. Trimming pared 4 bases from V and 1 base from J, leaving 15 bases between. Germline V gene data show CDR1 as SGHDT and CDR2 as YYEEEE. This CDR3 spans 16 amino acids. CDR3 sequence reads: CASSLMAEKSNQPQHF. CDR3 coding DNA: TGTGCCAGCAGCCTTATGGCGGAAAAAAGCAATCAGCCCCAGCATTTT.

This clonotype showed up many times. This sequence joins TRBV13 and TRBJ2-2; D call uncertain. Trimming cost V 0 bases and J 2 bases, with 4 bases left between them. From germline, CDR1 is PRHDT and CDR2 FYEKMQ (reference sequence). This CDR3 has 14 amino acids. This CDR3 is CASSLGKNTGELFF. CDR3 nucleotide sequence: TGTGCCAGCAGCTTAGGCAAAAACACCGGGGAGCTGTTTTTT.

There are many counts of this clonotype. The chain is built from TRBV10-3 and TRBJ2-7, with 7 bases aligning to TRBD2. In germline, CDR1 is ENHRY, CDR2 SYGVKD. CDR3 size: 12 residues. Trimming at V came to 10 bases and at J to 4 bases, leaving 7 bases not matched to a gene. CDR3 sequence reads: CANSGAGYEQYF. The CDR3 region has the DNA TGTGCCAACAGCGGGGCTGGGTACGAGCAGTACTTC.